The 15 T cell receptor beta chains presented below share a single source sample, sequenced in a study of cytomegalovirus exposure and HLA in healthy donors. PCR used 60 Vbeta primers and 13 Jbeta primers. The method was immunoSEQ multiplex PCR; TCRdb's version includes in-frame clones alone and lacks a portion of them. The sample includes over 75,000 clones, roughly three quarters of them seen just once. The sequencing input was PBMCs. These receptors all stem from a male donor in good health and CMV-seropositive.

This clone was recorded once. V and J are TRBV27 and TRBJ2-3, with D perhaps TRBD1 (5 bases). Germline CDR1 MNHEY, CDR2 SMNVEV (reference sequence). V was shortened by 0 bases and J by 3 bases, with 7 bases between the two germline ends. This CDR3 comprises 14 residues. This CDR3 reads CASSLSTDTDTQYF. CDR3 DNA sequence: TGTGCCAGCAGTTTATCGACAGATACAGATACGCAGTATTTT.

The chain is built from TRBV7-6 and TRBJ1-4; 7 positions agree with TRBD1. The CDR3 sequence is 14 residues long. V was clipped by 5 bases and J by 5 bases; unmatched bases: 5. Germline CDR1 reads SGHVS; CDR2 reads FNYEAQ. This chain's CDR3 is CASSRPGGNEKLFF. CDR3 bases: TGTGCCAGCAGCCGTCCAGGGGGGAATGAAAAACTGTTTTTT.

The V and J genes are TRBV10-1 and TRBJ2-1; TRBD2 agrees at 8 bases. The ends lost 9 bases at V and 4 bases at J; junction bases unmatched: 5. The CDR3 length is 13 residues. Germline CDR1 and CDR2: WNHNN and SYGVQD (reference sequence). The CDR3 sequence is CASRGGSYNEQFF. Written as DNA, the CDR3 is TGCGCCAGTCGGGGGGGTTCTTACAATGAGCAGTTCTTC.

The rearrangement links TRBV2 to TRBJ2-5; D is uncertain. The V end was cut by 6 bases, the J end by 5 bases, with 13 bases between. The germline V gene has CDR1 SNHLY and CDR2 FYNNEI. This CDR3 has 13 residues. CDR3 nucleotide sequence: TGTGCCAGCAGGCCCGACTCCTGGGAGACCCAGTACTTC. Its protein is CASRPDSWETQYF.

The chain recombines TRBV6-4 with TRBJ1-1; 9 nucleotides line up with TRBD1. The V gene end was trimmed by 4 bases and the J gene end by 6 bases; junction bases not matched to a gene: 6. Germline V lookup: CDR1 MRHNA, CDR2 SNTAGT. The CDR3 contains 14 residues. CDR3 sequence reads: CASSGTGGVSEAFF. DNA of the CDR3: TGTGCCAGCAGTGGAACAGGGGGCGTCTCTGAAGCTTTCTTT.

This chain connects TRBV29-1 to TRBJ2-7; TRBD2 matches at 15 bases. This CDR3 comprises 18 residues. The V gene end was trimmed by 1 base and the J gene end by 3 bases; junction bases not matched to a gene: 10. Germline-derived CDR1 and CDR2 are SQVTM and ANQGSEA. Written as DNA, the CDR3 is TGCAGCGTTGAAGTGTGGACTAGCGGGGGGGTTGAGGTCTACGAGCAGTACTTC. It translates to CSVEVWTSGGVEVYEQYF.

The rearrangement uses TRBV29-1 and TRBJ2-1; the match to TRBD2 covers 11 bases. Germline loops: CDR1 SQVTM, CDR2 ANQGSEA. Trimming took 4 bases from V and 16 from J; bases not matched to a gene: 6. The CDR3 is 11 amino acids. DNA for the CDR3: TGCAGCGTTGTTGGGCTAGCGGGGGGTTTCTTC. Translating gives CSVVGLAGGFF.

The chain carries TRBV30 and TRBJ2-2, with D possibly matching TRBD1 (6 bases). This CDR3 contains 15 residues. CDR1 is GTSNPN, CDR2 SVGIG, per germline (reference sequence). V was cut by 0 bases and J by 2 bases, with 10 bases left in between. CDR3 bases: TGTGCCTGGAGTGTAGGGACAAAAAACACCGGGGAGCTGTTTTTT. This encodes CAWSVGTKNTGELFF.

Comment on this clone: The sample holds other DNA sequences that translate to the same CDR3. The chain has TRBV2 and TRBJ1-1; TRBD1 is a possible D gene (6 bases). The germline V gene encodes CDR1 SNHLY and CDR2 FYNNEI. The CDR3 consists of 13 residues. The V gene lost 7 bases and the J gene lost 5 bases, with 14 bases spanning the gap. The CDR3 coding sequence is TGTGCCAGCACCACAGAGGGGGGGACTGAAGCTTTCTTT. Its translation is CASTTEGGTEAFF.

This chain connects TRBV5-6 to TRBJ1-5; the match to TRBD1 covers 7 bases. V lost 4 bases, J lost 6 bases, and 7 bases stayed unmatched. In germline, CDR1 is SGHDT, CDR2 YYEEEE. The CDR3 is 14 amino acids. CDR3 nucleotide sequence: TGTGCCAGCAGCAGAGGGACAGTAGCTCAGCCCCAGCATTTT. Amino acids: CASSRGTVAQPQHF.

This clone was recorded a few times. The chain recombines TRBV5-4 with TRBJ2-7, with TRBD1 identical over 9 bases. V lost 3 bases, J lost 5 bases, and 3 bases stayed unmatched. Germline V gene data show CDR1 as SGHNT and CDR2 as YYREEE (reference sequence). CDR3 size: 13 residues. The CDR3: CASSYTGGDEQYF. CDR3 DNA: TGTGCCAGCAGCTATACAGGGGGCGACGAGCAGTACTTC.

This chain uses TRBV15 with TRBJ1-1; D is perhaps TRBD1 (5 bases). CDR1 and CDR2 from the germline V gene are LNHNV and YYDKDF (reference sequence). V was cut by 0 bases and J by 4 bases, with 15 bases left in between. The CDR3 is 16 residues long. The CDR3 sequence is CATSRDLRVGGTEAFF. For the CDR3, the DNA is TGTGCCACCAGCAGAGATCTCCGGGTCGGGGGCACTGAAGCTTTCTTT. The entire variable domain, with the rest obtained from reference TRBV15 and TRBJ1-1, is as follows: DAMVIQNPRYQVTQFGKPVTLSCSQTLNHNVMYWYQQKSSQAPKLLFHYYDKDFNNEADTPDNFQSRRPNTSFCFLDIRSPGLGDTAMYLCATSRDLRVGGTEAFFGQGTRLTVV.

The chain has TRBV7-9 and TRBJ2-3; a weak D match, TRBD2 (7 bases). V gave up 8 bases and J gave up 2 bases, with 20 bases separating them. CDR1 is SEHNR, CDR2 FQNEAQ, per germline (reference sequence). The CDR3 spans 16 residues. The chain's CDR3 is CASSGWRGPFTDTQYF. CDR3 sequence (DNA): TGTGCCAGCTCAGGGTGGCGGGGGCCCTTCACAGATACGCAGTATTTT.

V is TRBV5-6 and J is TRBJ2-7; D perhaps matches TRBD1 (5 bases). CDR1 and CDR2 (germline): SGHDT, YYEEEE. Trimming took off 4 bases at V and 2 bases at J, with 13 bases between the two ends. The CDR3 extends over 14 amino acids. The CDR3 nucleotides read TGTGCCAGCAGCCCACTGGACACTACCTACGAGCAGTACTTC. Its translation is CASSPLDTTYEQYF.

The CDR3 is CAWIRAANYGYTF. CDR3 bases: TGTGCCTGGATCAGGGCAGCTAACTATGGCTACACCTTC. V is TRBV30 and J is TRBJ1-2, with D maybe TRBD1 (5 bases). CDR3 size: 13 residues. V was pared by 4 bases and J by 0 bases, with 9 bases between. Germline V CDR1 and CDR2: GTSNPN, SVGIG (reference sequence). Filled out from reference TRBV30 and TRBJ1-2, the complete variable domain reads SQTIHQWPATLVQPVGSPLSLECTVEGTSNPNLYWYRQAAGRGLQLLFYSVGIGQISSEVPQNLSASRPQDRQFILSSKKLLLSDSGFYLCAWIRAANYGYTFGSGTRLTVV.